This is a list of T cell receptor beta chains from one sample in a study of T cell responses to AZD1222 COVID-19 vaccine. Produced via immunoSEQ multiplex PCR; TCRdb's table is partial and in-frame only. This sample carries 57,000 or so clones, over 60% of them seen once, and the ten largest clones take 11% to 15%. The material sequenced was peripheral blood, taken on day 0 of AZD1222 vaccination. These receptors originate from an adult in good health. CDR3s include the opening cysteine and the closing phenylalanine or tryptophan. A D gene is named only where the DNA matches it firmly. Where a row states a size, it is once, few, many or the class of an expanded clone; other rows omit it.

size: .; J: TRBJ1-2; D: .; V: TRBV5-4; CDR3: CASSTWAEYGYTF; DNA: TGTGCCAGCAGTACCTGGGCGGAGTATGGCTACACCTTC
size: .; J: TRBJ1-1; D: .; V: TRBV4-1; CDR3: CASSQEGGSAEAFF; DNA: TGCGCCAGCAGCCAAGAGGGGGGAAGCGCTGAAGCTTTCTTT
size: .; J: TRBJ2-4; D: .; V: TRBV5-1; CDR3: CASSGGAKNIQYF; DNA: TGCGCCAGCAGCGGGGGAGCCAAAAACATTCAGTACTTC
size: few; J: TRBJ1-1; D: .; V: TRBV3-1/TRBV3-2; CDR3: CASSPSNTEAFF; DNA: TGTGCCAGCAGCCCCAGCAACACTGAAGCTTTCTTT
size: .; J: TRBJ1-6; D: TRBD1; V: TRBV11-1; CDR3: CASSKMGQGNSPLHF; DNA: TGTGCCAGCAGCAAGATGGGACAGGGGAATTCACCCCTCCACTTT
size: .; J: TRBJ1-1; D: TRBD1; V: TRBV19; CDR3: CASNPDRGLTEAFF; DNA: TGTGCCAGTAACCCAGACAGGGGGCTCACTGAAGCTTTCTTT
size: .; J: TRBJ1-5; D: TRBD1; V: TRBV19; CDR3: CASSVTGEGQPQHF; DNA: TGTGCCAGTAGTGTTACAGGGGAGGGTCAGCCCCAGCATTTT
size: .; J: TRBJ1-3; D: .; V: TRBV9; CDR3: CASSVAGSSGNTIYF; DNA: TGTGCCAGCAGCGTAGCAGGATCCTCTGGAAACACCATATATTTT
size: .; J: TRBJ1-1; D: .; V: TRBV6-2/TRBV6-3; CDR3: CASSQGRNTEAFF; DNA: TGTGCCAGCAGTCAGGGGAGGAACACTGAAGCTTTCTTT
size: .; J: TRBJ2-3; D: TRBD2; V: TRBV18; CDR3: CASSGLAGREGTQYF; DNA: TGTGCCAGCTCAGGACTAGCGGGCAGAGAGGGCACGCAGTATTTT
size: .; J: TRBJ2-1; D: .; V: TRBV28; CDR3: CASSLGGVHEQFF; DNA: TGTGCCAGCAGCCTGGGCGGGGTCCATGAGCAGTTCTTC
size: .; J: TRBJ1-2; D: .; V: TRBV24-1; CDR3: CATSDLGLRNGYTF; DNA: TGTGCCACCAGTGATTTAGGCCTCAGGAATGGCTACACCTTC
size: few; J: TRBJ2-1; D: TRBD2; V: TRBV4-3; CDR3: CASSQDRAGGLYNEQFF; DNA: TGCGCCAGCAGCCAAGACCGAGCGGGGGGCCTTTACAATGAGCAGTTCTTC
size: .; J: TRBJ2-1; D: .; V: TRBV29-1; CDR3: CSVEDLSGVSEQFF; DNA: TGCAGCGTTGAAGATCTGTCCGGGGTTAGTGAGCAGTTCTTC
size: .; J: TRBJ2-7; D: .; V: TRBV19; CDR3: CASSIGLGGGLDEQYF; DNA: TGTGCCAGTAGTATTGGCCTCGGCGGGGGCCTCGACGAGCAGTACTTC
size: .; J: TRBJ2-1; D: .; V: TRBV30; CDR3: CAWSTTAYNEQFF; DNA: TGTGCCTGGAGTACGACAGCCTACAATGAGCAGTTCTTC
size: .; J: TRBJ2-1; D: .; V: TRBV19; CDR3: CASSIGLQGRNEQFF; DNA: TGTGCCAGTAGTATAGGGTTGCAGGGTCGCAATGAGCAGTTCTTC
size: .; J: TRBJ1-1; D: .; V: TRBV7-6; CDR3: CASSLGPGNYEAFF; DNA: TGTGCCAGCAGCTTAGGGCCAGGGAATTATGAAGCTTTCTTT
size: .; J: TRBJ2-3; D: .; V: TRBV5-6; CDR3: CASSFGYGPTDTQYF; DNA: TGTGCCAGCAGCTTTGGGTACGGGCCCACAGATACGCAGTATTTT
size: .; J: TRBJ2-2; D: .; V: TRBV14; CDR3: CASSQWQGPNTGELFF; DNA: TGTGCCAGCAGCCAATGGCAGGGGCCGAACACCGGGGAGCTGTTTTTT
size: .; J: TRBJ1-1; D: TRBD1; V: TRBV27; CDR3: CASWGQLNTEAFF; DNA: TGTGCCAGCTGGGGACAGCTGAACACTGAAGCTTTCTTT
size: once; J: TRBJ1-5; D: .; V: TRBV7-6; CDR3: CASSPDIGPNQPQHF; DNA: TGTGCCAGCAGCCCGGACATTGGCCCCAATCAGCCCCAGCATTTT
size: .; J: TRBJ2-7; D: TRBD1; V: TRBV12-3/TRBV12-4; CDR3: CASRLTGSSQQYF; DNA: TGTGCCAGCAGACTGACAGGGTCTTCCCAGCAGTACTTC
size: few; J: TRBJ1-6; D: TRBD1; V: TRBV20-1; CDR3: CSASIPGQGSSPLHF; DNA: TGCAGTGCTAGTATACCGGGACAGGGTTCTTCACCCCTCCACTTT
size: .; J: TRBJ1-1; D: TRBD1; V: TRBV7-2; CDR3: CASSFWQGVIRQNTEAFF; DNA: TGTGCCAGCAGCTTCTGGCAGGGGGTAATTAGGCAGAACACTGAAGCTTTCTTT
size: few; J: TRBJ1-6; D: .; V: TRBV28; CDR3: CATSYNSPLHF; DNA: TGTGCCACCTCCTATAATTCACCCCTCCACTTT
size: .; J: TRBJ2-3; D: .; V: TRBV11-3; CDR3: CASSSPRETDTQYF; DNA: TGTGCCAGCAGCTCCCCCAGAGAGACAGATACGCAGTATTTT
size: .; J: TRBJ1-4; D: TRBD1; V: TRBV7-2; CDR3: CASSLDRGDEKLFF; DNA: TGTGCCAGCAGCTTAGACAGGGGTGATGAAAAACTGTTTTTT
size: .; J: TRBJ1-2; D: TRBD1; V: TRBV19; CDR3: CASSPTTGTYGYTF; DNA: TGTGCCAGTAGTCCGACGACAGGGACTTATGGCTACACCTTC
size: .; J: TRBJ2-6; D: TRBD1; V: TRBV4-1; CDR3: CASSQEQGSRSGANVLTF; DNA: TGCGCCAGCAGCCAAGAACAGGGGTCTCGCTCTGGGGCCAACGTCCTGACTTTC
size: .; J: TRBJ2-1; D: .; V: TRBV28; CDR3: CASSPQSLYNEQFF; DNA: TGTGCCAGCAGTCCACAGAGCCTTTACAATGAGCAGTTCTTC
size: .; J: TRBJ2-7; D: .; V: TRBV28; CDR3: CASSLGLSYEQYF; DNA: TGTGCCAGCAGTTTAGGACTTTCCTACGAGCAGTACTTC
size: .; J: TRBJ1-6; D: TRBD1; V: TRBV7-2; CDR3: CASSPSGGENSPLHF; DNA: TGTGCCAGCAGCCCCTCAGGGGGAGAAAACTCACCCCTCCACTTT
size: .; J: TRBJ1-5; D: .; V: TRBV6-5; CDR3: CASATYLNGNQPQHF; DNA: TGTGCCAGCGCCACGTACCTGAACGGCAATCAGCCCCAGCATTTT
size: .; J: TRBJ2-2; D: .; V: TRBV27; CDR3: CASSLERARATGELFF; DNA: TGTGCCAGCAGTTTAGAGAGGGCCCGGGCCACCGGGGAGCTGTTTTTT
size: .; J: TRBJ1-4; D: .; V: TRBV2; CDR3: CASRPGQTTNEKLFF; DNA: TGTGCCAGCAGGCCAGGACAGACGACTAATGAAAAACTGTTTTTT
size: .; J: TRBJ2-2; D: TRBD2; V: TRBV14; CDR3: CASSQLAGVGTGELFF; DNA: TGTGCCAGCAGCCAACTAGCGGGGGTCGGCACCGGGGAGCTGTTTTTT
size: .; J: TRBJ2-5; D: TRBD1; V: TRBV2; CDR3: CASSGQGAWETQYF; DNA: TGTGCCAGCAGCGGACAGGGGGCCTGGGAGACCCAGTACTTC
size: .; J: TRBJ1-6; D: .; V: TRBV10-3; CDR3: CAGRGLNSPLHF; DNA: TGTGCCGGACGGGGGTTAAATTCACCCCTCCACTTT
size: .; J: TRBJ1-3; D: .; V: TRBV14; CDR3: CASSQDFFGGRNTIYF; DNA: TGTGCCAGCAGCCAAGATTTTTTCGGGGGGCGGAACACCATATATTTT
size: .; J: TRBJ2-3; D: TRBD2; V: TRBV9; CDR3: CASSGLGGGATDTQYF; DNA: TGTGCCAGCAGCGGCTTAGGCGGGGGGGCCACAGATACGCAGTATTTT
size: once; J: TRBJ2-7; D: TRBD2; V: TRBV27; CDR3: CASIAGGEEYEQYF; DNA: TGTGCCAGCATCGCGGGGGGGGAAGAGTACGAGCAGTACTTC
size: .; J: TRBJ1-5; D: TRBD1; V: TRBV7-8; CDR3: CASSEGTGNQPQHF; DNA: TGTGCCAGCAGCGAAGGGACAGGGAATCAGCCCCAGCATTTT
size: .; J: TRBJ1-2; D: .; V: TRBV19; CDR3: CASSIQGGGGYGYTF; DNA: TGTGCCAGTAGTATACAAGGGGGAGGAGGCTATGGCTACACCTTC
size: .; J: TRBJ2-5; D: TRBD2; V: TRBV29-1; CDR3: CSVGLAGGQETQYF; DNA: TGCAGCGTTGGTCTAGCGGGGGGACAAGAGACCCAGTACTTC
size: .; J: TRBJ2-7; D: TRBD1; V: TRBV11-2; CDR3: CASSLDGTAFSYEQYF; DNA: TGTGCCAGCAGCTTAGACGGGACAGCCTTCTCCTACGAGCAGTACTTC
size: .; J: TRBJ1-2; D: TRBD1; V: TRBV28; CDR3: CASTRTGDSLGSYGYTF; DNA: TGTGCCAGCACTCGAACGGGGGACAGTCTCGGAAGCTATGGCTACACCTTC
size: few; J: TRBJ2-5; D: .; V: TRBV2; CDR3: CASNPGLLRETQYF; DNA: TGTGCCAGCAACCCGGGACTTCTCCGGGAGACCCAGTACTTC
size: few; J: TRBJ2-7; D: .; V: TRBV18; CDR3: CASSPPRVPYEQYF; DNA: TGTGCCAGCTCACCACCGAGGGTGCCCTACGAGCAGTACTTC
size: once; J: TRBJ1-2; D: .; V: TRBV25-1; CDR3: CASSVSGTSLYGYTF; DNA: TGTGCCAGCAGTGTTTCCGGGACATCTTTATATGGCTACACCTTC
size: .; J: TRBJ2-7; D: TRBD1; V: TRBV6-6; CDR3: CASTDSGTGVHEQYF; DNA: TGTGCCAGCACCGACTCCGGGACAGGGGTCCACGAGCAGTACTTC
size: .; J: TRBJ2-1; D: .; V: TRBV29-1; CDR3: CSVGVSSYNEQFF; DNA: TGCAGCGTTGGGGTGAGCTCCTACAATGAGCAGTTCTTC
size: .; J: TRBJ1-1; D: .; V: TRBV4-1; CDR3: CASSQDQGGVNTEAFF; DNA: TGCGCCAGCAGCCAAGACCAGGGTGGAGTGAACACTGAAGCTTTCTTT
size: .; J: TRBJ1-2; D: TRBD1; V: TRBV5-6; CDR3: CASSEGGTETDGYTF; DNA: TGTGCCAGCAGCGAAGGAGGGACAGAGACGGATGGCTACACCTTC
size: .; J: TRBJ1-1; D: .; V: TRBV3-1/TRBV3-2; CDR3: CASSRPKRATEAFF; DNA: TGTGCCAGCAGCCGCCCGAAGAGGGCCACTGAAGCTTTCTTT